The T cell receptor beta chain described here comes from a study of graft-versus-host responses after intestinal transplantation. Study at large: Recipients received multivisceral, liver-intestinal, or isolated intestinal transplants. Anti-thymocyte globulin induction was given to all recipients, followed by tacrolimus and steroids for about 3 years. Broader study findings: Researchers found peak circulating GvH clone levels linked to early post-transplant HvG declines. Across patients carrying graft-donor T cell macrochimerism, allografts held high graft-versus-host to host-versus-graft clonal ratios.

The V end lost 2 bases, the J end lost 7 bases, and 6 bases lay between the germline ends. The CDR3 loop spans 13 amino acids. Looked up from germline, CDR1 is MDHEN and CDR2 is SYDVKM. TCRdb's copy holds only in-frame clones and misses some; the assay was immunoSEQ multiplex PCR. The sample shows about 100,000 clones, about 93% of them seen only once. As to this clone: The antigen is unknown.

This TCR derives from a human patient who received an intestinal transplant, so some T cells may come from the graft donor. This chain joins TRBV28 and TRBJ1-6; D gene unclear. The source material was PBMCs, sampled about 450 days after intestinal transplant. The CDR3 sequence is CASSLVVNSPLHF. CDR3 in DNA: TGTGCCAGCAGTTTAGTAGTAAATTCACCCCTCCACTTT.